The sequence of this T cell receptor (beta chain) was determined in a study of shared clonotypes between healthy human individuals. On the study more broadly: The donors, a couple of women and a few men, were aged 18 to 49.

V lost 7 bases to trimming and J lost 6 bases, with 22 bases between them. The CDR3 totals 15 residues. Germline CDR1 reads MNHEY; CDR2 reads SMNVEV (reference sequence). TCRdb's table, derived via immunoSEQ multiplex PCR, lists solely in-frame clones and lacks some. The table has over 2 million clones, approximately 94% seen once. About this clone itself: The antigen is unknown.

General observations from the study: Estimated clonotype richness was generally higher in naive than memory subsets.

Naive CD8 cells lacked CD45RO and underwent positive selection for CCR7, leaving out terminally differentiated effector memory CD45RA+ cells. V gene TRBV27 combines with J gene TRBJ2-7; possibly TRBD1 or TRBD2 for D (6 bases each). Sequencing was performed on naive CD8+ T cells sorted from blood. The clonotype comes from a man aged 18-30 years in good health. The CDR3 DNA reads TGTGCCAGCAAAATCCCGACGGATGGAGGGGGCGAGCAGTACTTC. It is translated as CASKIPTDGGGEQYF.